This T cell receptor (beta chain) was sequenced during a study of siplizumab effects on memory and regulatory T cells. Generated by immunoSEQ multiplex PCR, the TCRdb table keeps only in-frame clones and is missing some. The sample lists 45,000 to 60,000 clones, about 90% occurring once. The CDR3 length is 15 residues. V gave up 1 base and J gave up 9 bases; unmatched junction bases: 4. Germline CDR1 reads LNHDA; CDR2 reads SQIVND (reference sequence). Sequences were obtained from naive CD8+ T cells sorted from blood. The rearrangement joins TRBV19 to TRBJ2-1; 12 bases line up with TRBD1. The clonotype comes from a human donor in good health. This CDR3 reads CASSIGDRGRVEQFF. The CDR3 bases are TGTGCCAGTAGTATAGGGGACAGGGGGCGCGTTGAGCAGTTCTTC.